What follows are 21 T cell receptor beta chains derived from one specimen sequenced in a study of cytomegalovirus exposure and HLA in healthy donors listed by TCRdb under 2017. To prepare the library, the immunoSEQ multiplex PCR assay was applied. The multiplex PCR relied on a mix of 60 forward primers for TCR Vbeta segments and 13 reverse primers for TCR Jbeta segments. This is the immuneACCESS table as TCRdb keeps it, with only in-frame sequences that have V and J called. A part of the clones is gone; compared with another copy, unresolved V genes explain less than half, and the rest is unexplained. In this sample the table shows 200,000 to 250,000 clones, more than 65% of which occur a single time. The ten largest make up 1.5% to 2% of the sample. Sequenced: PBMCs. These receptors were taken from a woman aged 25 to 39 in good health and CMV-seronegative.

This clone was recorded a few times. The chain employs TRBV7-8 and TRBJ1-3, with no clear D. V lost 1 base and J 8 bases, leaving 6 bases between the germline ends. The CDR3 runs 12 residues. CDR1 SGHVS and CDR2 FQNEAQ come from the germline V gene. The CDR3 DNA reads TGTGCCAGCAGCTTAGGCGGGTACACCATATATTTT. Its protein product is CASSLGGYTIYF. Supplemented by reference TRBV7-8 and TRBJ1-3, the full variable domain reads GAGVSQSPRYKVAKRGQDVALRCDPISGHVSLFWYQQALGQGPEFLTYFQNEAQLDKSGLPSDRFFAERPEGSVSTLKIQRTQQEDSAVYLCASSLGGYTIYFGEGSWLTVV.

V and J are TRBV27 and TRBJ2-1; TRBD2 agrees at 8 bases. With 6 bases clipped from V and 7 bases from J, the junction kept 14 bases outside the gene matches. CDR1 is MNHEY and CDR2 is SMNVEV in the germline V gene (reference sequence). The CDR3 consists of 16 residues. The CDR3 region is CASRPREGSVRNEQFF. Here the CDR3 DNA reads TGTGCCAGCAGACCTCGGGAGGGATCGGTTAGGAATGAGCAGTTCTTC.

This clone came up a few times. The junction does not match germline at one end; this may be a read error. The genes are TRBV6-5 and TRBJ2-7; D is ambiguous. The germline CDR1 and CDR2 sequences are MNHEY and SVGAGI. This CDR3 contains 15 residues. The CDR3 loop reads CTSSYQSSTLYEQYF. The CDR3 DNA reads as TGTACCAGCAGTTACCAAAGTAGTACGCTCTACGAGCAGTACTTC.

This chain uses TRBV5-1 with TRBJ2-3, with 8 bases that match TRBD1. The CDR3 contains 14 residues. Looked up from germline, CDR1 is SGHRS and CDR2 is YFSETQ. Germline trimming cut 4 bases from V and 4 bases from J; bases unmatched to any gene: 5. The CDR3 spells CASSRTGRADTQYF. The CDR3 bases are TGCGCCAGCAGCCGGACAGGGCGGGCAGATACGCAGTATTTT.

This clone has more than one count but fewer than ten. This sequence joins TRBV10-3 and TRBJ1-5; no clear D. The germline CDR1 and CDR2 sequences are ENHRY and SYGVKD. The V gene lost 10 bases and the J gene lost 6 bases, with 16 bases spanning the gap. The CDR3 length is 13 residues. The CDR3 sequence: CATLEDSGQPQHF. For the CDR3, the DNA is TGTGCCACCCTGGAGGACTCCGGTCAGCCCCAGCATTTT.

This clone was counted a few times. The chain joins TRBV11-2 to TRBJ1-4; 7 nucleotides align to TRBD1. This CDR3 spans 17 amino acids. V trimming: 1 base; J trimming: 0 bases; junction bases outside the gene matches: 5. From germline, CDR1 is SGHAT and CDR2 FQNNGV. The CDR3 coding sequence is TGTGCCAGCAGCTTAGTTATCGGGACAGCAACTAATGAAAAACTGTTTTTT. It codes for CASSLVIGTATNEKLFF.

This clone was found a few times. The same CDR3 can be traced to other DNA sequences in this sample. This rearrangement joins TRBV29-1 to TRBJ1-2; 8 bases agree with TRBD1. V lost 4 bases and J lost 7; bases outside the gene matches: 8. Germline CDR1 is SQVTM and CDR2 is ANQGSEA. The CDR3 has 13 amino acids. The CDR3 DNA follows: TGCAGCGTTGTGTTAGGACAGGGCAGTGGCTACACCTTC. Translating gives CSVVLGQGSGYTF.

The DNA of the CDR3 is TGTGCCAGCAGCCCCCTCGAAACAGGCATGGCAACTAATGAAAAACTGTTTTTT. Translating gives CASSPLETGMATNEKLFF. The J gene is TRBJ1-4, the V gene TRBV5-5, with TRBD1 as a possible D gene (5 bases). Trimming took 4 bases from V and 0 from J, leaving 19 bases between them. The CDR3 is 18 amino acids. Germline values: CDR1 SGHKS, CDR2 YYEKEE (reference sequence).

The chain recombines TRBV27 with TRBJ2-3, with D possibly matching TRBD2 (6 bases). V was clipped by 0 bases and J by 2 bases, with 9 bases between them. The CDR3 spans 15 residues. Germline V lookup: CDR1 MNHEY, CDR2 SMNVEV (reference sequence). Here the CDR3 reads CASSLSWTITDTQYF. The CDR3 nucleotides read TGTGCCAGCAGTTTATCTTGGACTATCACAGATACGCAGTATTTT.

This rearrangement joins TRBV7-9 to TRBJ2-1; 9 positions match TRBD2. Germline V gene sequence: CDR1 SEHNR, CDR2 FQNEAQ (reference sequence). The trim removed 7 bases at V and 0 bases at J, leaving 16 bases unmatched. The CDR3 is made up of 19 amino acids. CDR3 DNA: TGTGCCAGCACCATGACGGCCAGCGGGGGGCCCCACTCCTACAATGAGCAGTTCTTC. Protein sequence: CASTMTASGGPHSYNEQFF. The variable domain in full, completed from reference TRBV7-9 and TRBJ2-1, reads DTGVSQNPRHKITKRGQNVTFRCDPISEHNRLYWYRQTLGQGPEFLTYFQNEAQLEKSRLLSDRFSAERPKGSFSTLEIQRTEQGDSAMYLCASTMTASGGPHSYNEQFFGPGTRLTVL.

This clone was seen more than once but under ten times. The CDR3 DNA is TGTGCCTGGGAGGACAGGAACTATGGCTACACCTTC. It yields the protein CAWEDRNYGYTF. V is TRBV30 and J is TRBJ1-2; 7 bases match TRBD1. The CDR3 has 12 amino acids. Germline V gene sequence: CDR1 GTSNPN, CDR2 SVGIG (reference sequence). The V segment lost 5 bases and the J segment 2 bases; nucleotides outside the gene matches: 2.

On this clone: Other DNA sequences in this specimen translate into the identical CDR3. The CDR3 is CASSLTGGYNEQFF. CDR3 coding DNA: TGCGCCAGCAGCTTGACCGGGGGGTACAATGAGCAGTTCTTC. This sequence joins TRBV5-1 and TRBJ2-1; 7 nucleotides match TRBD2. This CDR3 has 14 residues. V lost 1 base and J lost 4; bases outside the gene matches: 2. Germline V lookup: CDR1 SGHRS, CDR2 YFSETQ. The full variable domain, its missing parts supplied by reference TRBV5-1 and TRBJ2-1, is KAGVTQTPRYLIKTRGQQVTLSCSPISGHRSVSWYQQTPGQGLQFLFEYFSETQRNKGNFPGRFSGRQFSNSRSEMNVSTLELGDSALYLCASSLTGGYNEQFFGPGTRLTVL.

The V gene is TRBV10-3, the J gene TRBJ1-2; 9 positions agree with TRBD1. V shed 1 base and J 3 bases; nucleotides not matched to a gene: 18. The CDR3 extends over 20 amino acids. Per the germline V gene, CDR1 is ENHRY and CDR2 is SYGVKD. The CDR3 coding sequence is TGTGCCATCAGTGAGTTGATATCCAGGACAGGGGCGCCAATTTACTATGGCTACACCTTC. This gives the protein CAISELISRTGAPIYYGYTF.

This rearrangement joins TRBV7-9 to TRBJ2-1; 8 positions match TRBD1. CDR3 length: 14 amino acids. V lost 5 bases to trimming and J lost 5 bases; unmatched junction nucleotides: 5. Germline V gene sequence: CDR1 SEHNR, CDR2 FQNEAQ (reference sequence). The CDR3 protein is CASSRQGMHNEQFF. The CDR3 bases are TGTGCCAGCAGCCGACAGGGGATGCACAATGAGCAGTTCTTC.

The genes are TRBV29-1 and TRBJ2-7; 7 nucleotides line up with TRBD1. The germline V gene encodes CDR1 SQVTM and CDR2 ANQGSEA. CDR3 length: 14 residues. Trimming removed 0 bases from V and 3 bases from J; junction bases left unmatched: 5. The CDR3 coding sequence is TGCAGCGTTGAAGAGGGAAGGGGGCTCTACGAGCAGTACTTC. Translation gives CSVEEGRGLYEQYF.

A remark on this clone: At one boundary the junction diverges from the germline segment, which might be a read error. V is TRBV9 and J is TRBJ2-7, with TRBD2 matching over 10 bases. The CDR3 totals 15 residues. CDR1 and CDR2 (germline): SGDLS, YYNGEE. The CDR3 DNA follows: TGTGCCAGCATCGTAGGACTAGCGGTTACCTACGAGCAGTACTTC. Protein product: CASIVGLAVTYEQYF. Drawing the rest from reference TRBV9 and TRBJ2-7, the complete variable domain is DSGVTQTPKHLITATGQRVTLRCSPRSGDLSVYWYQQSLDQGLQFLIQYYNGEERAKGNILERFSAQQFPDLHSELNLSSLELGDSALYFCASIVGLAVTYEQYFGPGTRLTVT.

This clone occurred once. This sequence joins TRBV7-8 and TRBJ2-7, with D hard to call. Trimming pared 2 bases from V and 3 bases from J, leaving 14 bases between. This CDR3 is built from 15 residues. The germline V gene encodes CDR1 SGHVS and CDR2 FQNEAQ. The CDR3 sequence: CASSLSSLDRYEQYF. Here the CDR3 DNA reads TGTGCCAGCAGCTTATCGAGTCTAGACCGCTACGAGCAGTACTTC.

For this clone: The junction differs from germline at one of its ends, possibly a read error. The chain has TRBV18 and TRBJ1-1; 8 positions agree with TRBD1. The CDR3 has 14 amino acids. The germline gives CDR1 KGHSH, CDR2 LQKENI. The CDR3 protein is CAGSPGQGGTEAFF. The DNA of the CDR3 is TGTGCCGGCTCCCCCGGACAGGGCGGGACTGAAGCTTTCTTT.

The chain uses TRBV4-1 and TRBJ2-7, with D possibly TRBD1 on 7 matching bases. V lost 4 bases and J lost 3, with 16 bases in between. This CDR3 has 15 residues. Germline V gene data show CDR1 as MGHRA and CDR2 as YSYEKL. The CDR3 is CASSPRQGGDYEQYF. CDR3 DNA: TGCGCCAGCAGCCCTAGACAGGGAGGTGACTACGAGCAGTACTTC.

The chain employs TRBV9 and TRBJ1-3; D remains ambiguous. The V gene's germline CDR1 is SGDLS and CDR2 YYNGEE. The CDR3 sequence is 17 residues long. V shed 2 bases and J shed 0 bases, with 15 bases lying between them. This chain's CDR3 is CASSVGAGAYSGNTIYF. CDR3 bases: TGTGCCAGCAGCGTGGGAGCGGGAGCCTACTCTGGAAACACCATATATTTT.

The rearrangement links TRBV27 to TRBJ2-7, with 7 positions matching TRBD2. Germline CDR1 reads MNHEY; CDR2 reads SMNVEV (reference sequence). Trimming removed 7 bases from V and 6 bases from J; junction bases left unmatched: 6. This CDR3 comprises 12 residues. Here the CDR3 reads CASNFPGGEQYF. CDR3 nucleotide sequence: TGTGCCAGCAATTTCCCGGGGGGCGAGCAGTACTTC.